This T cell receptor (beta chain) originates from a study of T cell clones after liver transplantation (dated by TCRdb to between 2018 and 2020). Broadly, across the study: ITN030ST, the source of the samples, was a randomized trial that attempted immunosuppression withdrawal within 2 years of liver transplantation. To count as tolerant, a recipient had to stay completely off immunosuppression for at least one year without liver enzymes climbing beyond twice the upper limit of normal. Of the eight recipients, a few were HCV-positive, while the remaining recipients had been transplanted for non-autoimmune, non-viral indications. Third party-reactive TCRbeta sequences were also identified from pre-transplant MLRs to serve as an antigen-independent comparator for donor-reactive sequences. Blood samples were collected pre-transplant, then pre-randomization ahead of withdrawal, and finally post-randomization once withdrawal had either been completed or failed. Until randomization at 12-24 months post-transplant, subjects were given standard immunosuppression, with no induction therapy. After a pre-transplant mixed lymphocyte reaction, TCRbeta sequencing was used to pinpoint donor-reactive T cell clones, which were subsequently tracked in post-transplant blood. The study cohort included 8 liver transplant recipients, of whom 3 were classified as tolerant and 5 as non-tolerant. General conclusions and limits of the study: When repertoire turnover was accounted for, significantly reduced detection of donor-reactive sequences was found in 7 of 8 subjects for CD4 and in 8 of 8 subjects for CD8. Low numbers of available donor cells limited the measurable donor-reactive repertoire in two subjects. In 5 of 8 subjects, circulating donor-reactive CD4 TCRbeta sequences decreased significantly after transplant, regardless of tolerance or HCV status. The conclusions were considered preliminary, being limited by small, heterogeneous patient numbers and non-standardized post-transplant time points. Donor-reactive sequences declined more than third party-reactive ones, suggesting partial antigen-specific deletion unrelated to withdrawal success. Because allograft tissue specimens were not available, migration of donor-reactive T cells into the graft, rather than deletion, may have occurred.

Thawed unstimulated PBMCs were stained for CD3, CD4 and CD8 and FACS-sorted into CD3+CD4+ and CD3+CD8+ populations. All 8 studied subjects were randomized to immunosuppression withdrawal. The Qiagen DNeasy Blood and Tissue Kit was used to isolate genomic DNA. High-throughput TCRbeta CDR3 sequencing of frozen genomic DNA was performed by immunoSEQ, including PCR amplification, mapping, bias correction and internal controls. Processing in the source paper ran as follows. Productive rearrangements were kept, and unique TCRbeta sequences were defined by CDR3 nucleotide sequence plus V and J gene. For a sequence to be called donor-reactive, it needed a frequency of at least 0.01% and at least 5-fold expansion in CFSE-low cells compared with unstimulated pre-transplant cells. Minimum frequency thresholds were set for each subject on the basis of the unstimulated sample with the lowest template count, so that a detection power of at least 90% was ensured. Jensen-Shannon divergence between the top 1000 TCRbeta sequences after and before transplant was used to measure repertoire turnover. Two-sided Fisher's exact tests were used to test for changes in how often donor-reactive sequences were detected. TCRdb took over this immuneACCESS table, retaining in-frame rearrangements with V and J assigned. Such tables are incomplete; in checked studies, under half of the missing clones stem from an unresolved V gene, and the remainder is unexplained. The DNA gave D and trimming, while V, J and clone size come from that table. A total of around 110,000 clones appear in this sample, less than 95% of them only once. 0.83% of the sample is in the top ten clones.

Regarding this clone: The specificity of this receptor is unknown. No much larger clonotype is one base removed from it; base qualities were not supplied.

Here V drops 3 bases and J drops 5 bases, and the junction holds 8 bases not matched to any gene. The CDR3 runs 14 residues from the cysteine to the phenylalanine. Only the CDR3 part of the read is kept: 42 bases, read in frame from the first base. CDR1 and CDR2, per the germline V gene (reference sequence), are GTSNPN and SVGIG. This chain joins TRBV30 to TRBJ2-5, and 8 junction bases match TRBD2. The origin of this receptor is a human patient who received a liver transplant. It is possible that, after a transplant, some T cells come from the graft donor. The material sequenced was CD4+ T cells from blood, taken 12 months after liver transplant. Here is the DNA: TGTGCCTGGAGGAGGACTAGCCGAACGGAGACCCAGTACTTC. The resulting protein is CAWRRTSRTETQYF.